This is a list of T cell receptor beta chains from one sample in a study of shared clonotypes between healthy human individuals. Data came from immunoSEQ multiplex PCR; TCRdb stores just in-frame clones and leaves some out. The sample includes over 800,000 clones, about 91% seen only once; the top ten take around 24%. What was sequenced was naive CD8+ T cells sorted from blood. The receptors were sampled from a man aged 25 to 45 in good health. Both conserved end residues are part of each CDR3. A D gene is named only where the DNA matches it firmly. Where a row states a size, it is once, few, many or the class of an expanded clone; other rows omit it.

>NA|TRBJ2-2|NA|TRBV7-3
CASSLTAAGETGELFF
TGTGCCAGCAGCTTAACGGCGGCAGGGGAAACCGGGGAGCTGTTTTTT
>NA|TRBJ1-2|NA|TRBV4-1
CASSQVGTNYGYTF
TGCGCCAGCAGCCAAGTAGGGACTAACTATGGCTACACCTTC
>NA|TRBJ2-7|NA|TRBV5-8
CASSRVGADSYEQYF
TGTGCCAGCAGCCGGGTGGGGGCAGACTCCTACGAGCAGTACTTC
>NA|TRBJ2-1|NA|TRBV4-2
CASSPRPQGAFSYNEQFF
TGTGCCAGCAGCCCCCGGCCCCAGGGTGCCTTCTCCTACAATGAGCAGTTCTTC
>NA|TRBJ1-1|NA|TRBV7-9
CASSSQGGGTEAFF
TGTGCCAGCAGCTCGCAGGGAGGCGGCACTGAAGCTTTCTTT
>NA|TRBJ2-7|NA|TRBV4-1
CASSQDRALSSYEQYF
TGCGCCAGCAGCCAAGACCGGGCACTGAGCTCCTACGAGCAGTACTTC
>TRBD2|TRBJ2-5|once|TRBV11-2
CASSSDGLAGGPGEETQYF
TGTGCCAGCAGCTCCGACGGACTAGCGGGAGGGCCGGGGGAAGAGACCCAGTACTTC
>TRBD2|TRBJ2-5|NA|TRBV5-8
CASSLGLAGGETQYF
TGTGCCAGCAGTTTGGGACTAGCGGGAGGAGAGACCCAGTACTTC
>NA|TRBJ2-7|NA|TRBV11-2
CASSPTRGGANYEQYF
TGTGCCAGCAGCCCTACTAGAGGAGGGGCGAACTACGAGCAGTACTTC
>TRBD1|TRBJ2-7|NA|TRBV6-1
CASSAQMTGETYEQYF
TGTGCCAGCAGTGCGCAGATGACAGGGGAAACCTACGAGCAGTACTTC
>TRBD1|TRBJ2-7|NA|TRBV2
CASSERQGFTYEQYF
TGTGCCAGCAGTGAAAGACAGGGATTTACCTACGAGCAGTACTTC
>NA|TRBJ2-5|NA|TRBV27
CASSLALEQTQYF
TGTGCCAGCAGTTTGGCCCTTGAGCAGACCCAGTACTTC
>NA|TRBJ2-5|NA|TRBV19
CASSIDWGLAETQYF
TGTGCCAGTAGTATAGATTGGGGTTTGGCGGAGACCCAGTACTTC
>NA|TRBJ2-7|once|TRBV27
CASSSGYDYEQYF
TGTGCCAGCAGTTCAGGGTATGACTACGAGCAGTACTTC
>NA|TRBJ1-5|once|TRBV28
CASRPRDTVVLSNQPQHF
TGTGCCAGCAGACCACGGGACACTGTAGTTCTAAGCAATCAGCCCCAGCATTTT
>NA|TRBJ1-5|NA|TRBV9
CASSAGGVQPQHF
TGTGCCAGCAGCGCGGGGGGGGTCCAGCCCCAGCATTTT
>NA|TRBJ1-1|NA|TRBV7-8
CASSLAAWDPVILNTEAFF
TGTGCCAGCAGCTTAGCAGCGTGGGACCCCGTTATTTTGAACACTGAAGCTTTCTTT
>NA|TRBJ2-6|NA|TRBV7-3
CASSLTADSSGANVLTF
TGTGCCAGCAGCCTCACAGCGGACAGCTCTGGGGCCAACGTCCTGACTTTC
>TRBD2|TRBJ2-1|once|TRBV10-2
CASSARLAGPRDEQFF
TGCGCCAGCAGCGCTCGACTAGCGGGGCCGCGGGATGAGCAGTTCTTC
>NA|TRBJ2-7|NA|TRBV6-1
CASSYRQPYEQYF
TGTGCCAGCAGTTATCGACAGCCCTACGAGCAGTACTTC
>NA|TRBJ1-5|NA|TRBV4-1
CASSSTIGNQPQHF
TGCGCCAGCAGTTCTACCATCGGAAATCAGCCCCAGCATTTT
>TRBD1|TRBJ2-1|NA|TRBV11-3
CASSPRQGGVQNEQFF
TGTGCCAGCAGCCCGCGACAAGGGGGCGTCCAGAATGAGCAGTTCTTC
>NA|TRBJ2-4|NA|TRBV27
CASSFLGGAKNIQYF
TGTGCCAGCAGTTTTCTAGGGGGGGCTAAAAACATTCAGTACTTC
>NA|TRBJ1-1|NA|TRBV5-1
CASSLGPAASTEAFF
TGCGCCAGCAGCTTGGGGCCAGCGGCGTCCACTGAAGCTTTCTTT
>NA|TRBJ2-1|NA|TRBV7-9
CASSTRLGSSYNEQFF
TGTGCCAGCAGCACCCGCCTGGGGAGCTCCTACAATGAGCAGTTCTTC
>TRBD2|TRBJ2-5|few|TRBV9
CASSVGVAGDETQYF
TGTGCCAGCAGCGTAGGAGTAGCGGGAGATGAGACCCAGTACTTC
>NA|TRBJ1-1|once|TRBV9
CASSVSHQMNTEAFF
TGTGCCAGCAGCGTATCCCATCAAATGAACACTGAAGCTTTCTTT
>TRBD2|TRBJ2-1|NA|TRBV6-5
CASSSGLAGGRDEQFF
TGTGCCAGCAGTTCTGGACTAGCGGGAGGCCGGGATGAGCAGTTCTTC
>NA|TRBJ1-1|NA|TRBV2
CASIGENTEAFF
TGTGCCAGCATCGGGGAGAACACTGAAGCTTTCTTT
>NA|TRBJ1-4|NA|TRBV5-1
CASSEGTDANEKLFF
TGCGCCAGCAGCGAAGGGACGGACGCCAATGAAAAACTGTTTTTT
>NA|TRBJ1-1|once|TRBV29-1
CSVDPVTEVAAFF
TGCAGCGTTGATCCAGTCACCGAAGTCGCAGCTTTCTTT
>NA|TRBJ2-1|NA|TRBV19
CASSIWRHNEQFF
TGTGCCAGTAGTATTTGGAGACACAATGAGCAGTTCTTC
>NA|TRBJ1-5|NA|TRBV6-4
CATHRSNQPQHF
TGTGCCACTCACCGTAGCAATCAGCCCCAGCATTTT
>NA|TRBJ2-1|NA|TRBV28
CASSRPVGSYNEQFF
TGTGCCAGCAGTAGACCTGTAGGTTCATACAATGAGCAGTTCTTC
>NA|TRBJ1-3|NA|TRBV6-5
CASSQDYGNTIYF
TGTGCCAGCAGTCAGGACTACGGAAACACCATATATTTT
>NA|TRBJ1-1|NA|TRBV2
CASLLGVGTEAFF
TGTGCCAGCCTCCTCGGGGTTGGCACTGAAGCTTTCTTT
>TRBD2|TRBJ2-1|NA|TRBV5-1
CASSGDNEQFF
TGCGCCTCCAGCGGGGACAATGAGCAGTTCTTC
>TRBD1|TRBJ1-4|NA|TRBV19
CASSTGQGAEKLFF
TGTGCCAGTAGTACCGGACAGGGGGCCGAAAAACTGTTTTTT
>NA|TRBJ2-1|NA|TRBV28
CASSLNQWQVTPNEQFF
TGTGCCAGCAGCCTCAACCAATGGCAGGTGACCCCCAATGAGCAGTTCTTC
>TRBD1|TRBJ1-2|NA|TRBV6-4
CASSDSPGGNGYTF
TGTGCCAGCAGTGACTCGCCAGGGGGCAATGGCTACACCTTC